The 16 T cell receptor delta chains below were found in one sample sequenced in a study of Vδ1+ human thymocytes. Overall study findings and caveats: In the thymus, TRG and TRD repertoires looked highly polyclonal with Gaussian CDR3 lengths.

The template was reverse-transcribed extracted RNA. Pooled V-gene forward primers with one constant-region reverse primer generated the CDR3 amplicons by multiplex PCR. TCRdb fed the multiplex PCR reads to CATT. The data contain over 45,000 delta-chain clones, more than 12% of them singletons. These receptors' antigens are unknown. The sequencing sample was made of Vdelta1+ gamma-delta thymocytes from the thymus. Subset specified: FACS-sorted CD3+ TCRalphabeta- TCRVdelta1+ TCRVdelta2- thymocytes. The receptor source for this set is a girl in the first two years of life who had congenital heart surgery.

V usage is TRDV2 and J usage is TRDJ1; 8 bases line up with TRDD3. CDR3 length: 20 residues. In germline, CDR1 is GEAIGNYY, CDR2 EKD. V lost 0 bases to trimming and J lost 4 bases; unmatched junction nucleotides: 21. The CDR3 here is CACDTEHRIILGAKIDKLIF. As DNA, the CDR3 is TGTGCCTGTGACACCGAACATCGCATTATACTGGGGGCTAAAATCGATAAACTCATCTTT.

V gene TRDV1 combines with J gene TRDJ1; D is unclear. The V end was cut by 3 bases, the J end by 2 bases, with 10 bases between. CDR1 and CDR2 from the germline V gene are TSWWSYY and QGS. The CDR3 sequence is 14 residues long. Written as DNA, the CDR3 is TGTGCTCTTGGGGAGGGAACTATGACCGATAAACTCATCTTT. As protein: CALGEGTMTDKLIF.

Within the sample, this clone is medium-sized. This chain joins TRDV2 and TRDJ1; TRDD3 agrees at 8 bases. This CDR3 is 16 amino acids long. J lost 1 base, V lost 6 bases, and 12 bases had no gene match. The germline gives CDR1 GEAIGNYY, CDR2 EKD. The CDR3 spells CACLWGTSLSTDKLIF. The CDR3 DNA follows: TGTGCCTGTCTCTGGGGGACCTCCCTCTCCACCGATAAACTCATCTTT.

In its sample, this clone was seen a few times. The V and J genes are TRDV1 and TRDJ1, with TRDD3 identical over 9 bases. From germline, CDR1 is TSWWSYY and CDR2 QGS. This CDR3 region has 22 residues. J was trimmed by 6 bases and V by 4 bases; bases with no gene match: 30. The CDR3 loop reads CALGGKLGDSYVNWALTYKLIF. For the CDR3, the DNA is TGTGCTCTTGGGGGAAAACTGGGGGACTCCTACGTCAACTGGGCCTTGACTTATAAACTCATCTTT.

Comments on this clone: Compared with germline, one end of the junction differs, possibly owing to a read error. The chain couples TRDV1 to TRDJ1, with 12 bases fitting TRDD3. The CDR3 has 25 amino acids. From germline, CDR1 is TSWWSYY and CDR2 QGS. CDR3 DNA: TGTGCTCATGGGGACCACCCGTTCCTCGACTGGTACTGGGGGATACCTCGGGGAGTGACCGATAAACTCATATTT. Protein sequence: CAHGDHPFLDWYWGIPRGVTDKLIF.

The chain employs TRDV1 and TRDJ1, with D possibly being TRDD3 (6 bases). The CDR3 length is 16 residues. CDR1 TSWWSYY and CDR2 QGS come from the germline V gene. Trimming pared 3 bases from V and 0 bases from J, leaving 14 bases between. The CDR3 coding sequence is TGTGCTCTTGGGGAGCAGTGGGGATTTAACACCGATAAACTCATCTTT. It specifies CALGEQWGFNTDKLIF.

This chain joins TRDV1 and TRDJ1, with 12 bases that match TRDD3. The CDR3 runs 21 residues. Germline lookup yields CDR1 TSWWSYY and CDR2 QGS. With V trimmed by 2 bases and J by 0 bases, 16 bases remained unmatched. The CDR3 DNA follows: TGTGCTCTTGGGGAAACCTGCCATTTTACTGGGGGATACCCGTACACCGATAAACTCATCTTT. Its translation: CALGETCHFTGGYPYTDKLIF.

The chain is built from TRDV1 and TRDJ1; 7 positions agree with TRDD3. V trimming: 4 bases; J trimming: 3 bases; junction bases outside the gene matches: 17. The germline V gene has CDR1 TSWWSYY and CDR2 QGS. The CDR3 is 18 residues long. CDR3 sequence reads: CALGGPARGIPGPDKLIF. For the CDR3, the DNA is TGTGCTCTTGGGGGCCCTGCCCGAGGGATACCGGGGCCCGATAAACTCATCTTT.

This chain joins TRDV1 and TRDJ1, with TRDD2 identical over 9 bases. CDR1 and CDR2 (germline): TSWWSYY, QGS. The trim removed 3 bases at V and 1 base at J, leaving 21 bases unmatched. The CDR3 has 21 amino acids. This CDR3 reads CALGDMSFLRYLGDLTDKLIF. As DNA, the CDR3 is TGTGCTCTTGGGGACATGTCCTTCCTACGGTATTTGGGGGACCTCACCGATAAACTCATCTTT.

The J gene is TRDJ1, the V gene TRDV1, with D possibly matching TRDD2 (5 bases). This CDR3 has 20 residues. Germline V CDR1 and CDR2: TSWWSYY, QGS. V was trimmed by 3 bases and J by 0 bases, leaving 26 bases between them. CDR3 nucleotides: TGTGCTCTTGGGGAGCTACGCATTTCGGGGCCTACTAAGCACACCGATAAACTCATCTTT. It translates to CALGELRISGPTKHTDKLIF.

Comments on this clone: Other nucleotide sequences from this sample produce the same CDR3. V and J are TRDV1 and TRDJ2; 9 nucleotides match TRDD3. With 4 bases clipped from V and 0 bases from J, the junction kept 15 bases outside the gene matches. CDR3 size: 20 residues. Germline CDR1 is TSWWSYY and CDR2 is QGS. The CDR3 is CALGGPPPGGYTALTAQLFF. In nucleotides, the CDR3 is TGTGCTCTTGGGGGTCCTCCCCCCGGGGGATACACAGCTTTGACAGCACAACTCTTCTTT.

This clone has just a few counts. The chain recombines TRDV1 with TRDJ1; D is possibly TRDD3 (6 bases). The V gene's germline CDR1 is TSWWSYY and CDR2 QGS. The germline V and J ends were trimmed by 0 bases and 0 bases, with 20 bases remaining between them. CDR3 length: 19 amino acids. Here the CDR3 reads CALGELRTGWGWYTDKLIF. The CDR3 DNA follows: TGTGCTCTTGGGGAACTGAGGACGGGCTGGGGATGGTACACCGATAAACTCATCTTT.

V gene TRDV1 combines with J gene TRDJ1, with TRDD3 identical over 7 bases. The V gene's germline CDR1 is TSWWSYY and CDR2 QGS. V lost 3 bases to trimming and J lost 2 bases; unmatched junction nucleotides: 18. The CDR3 spans 19 residues. The CDR3 bases are TGTGCTCTTGGGGAGCTAGGATCTGGGGGGTTTGGTTGTACCGATAAACTCATCTTT. This encodes CALGELGSGGFGCTDKLIF.

The chain has TRDV1 and TRDJ1, with a tentative D call TRDD3 (6 bases). The V gene's germline CDR1 is TSWWSYY and CDR2 QGS. Between the trimmed V and J ends, which lost 0 bases and 4 bases, there was a span of 21 bases. CDR3 length: 18 residues. The CDR3 region is CALGELRLRGGRGDKLIF. The CDR3 coding sequence is TGTGCTCTTGGGGAACTCCGCCTACGTGGGGGCCGGGGCGATAAACTCATCTTT.

The V and J genes are TRDV1 and TRDJ1; D not certain. The CDR3 is 16 residues long. V shed 0 bases and J shed 4 bases, with 15 bases lying between them. Germline assignment: CDR1 TSWWSYY and CDR2 QGS. For the CDR3, the DNA is TGTGCTCTTGGGGAACTAGACCCTAGGGTTAACGATAAACTCATCTTT. It encodes CALGELDPRVNDKLIF.

The sample holds one count of this clone. This chain links TRDV1 with TRDJ1; 8 nucleotides agree with TRDD3. The length of the CDR3 is 16 residues. Germline V gene lookup returns CDR1 TSWWSYY and CDR2 QGS. Trimming took 4 bases from V and 2 from J; bases not matched to a gene: 9. The CDR3 sequence is CALGVTGGLLTDKLIF. The CDR3 nucleotides are TGTGCTCTTGGGGTTACTGGGGGTCTTTTGACCGATAAACTCATCTTT.